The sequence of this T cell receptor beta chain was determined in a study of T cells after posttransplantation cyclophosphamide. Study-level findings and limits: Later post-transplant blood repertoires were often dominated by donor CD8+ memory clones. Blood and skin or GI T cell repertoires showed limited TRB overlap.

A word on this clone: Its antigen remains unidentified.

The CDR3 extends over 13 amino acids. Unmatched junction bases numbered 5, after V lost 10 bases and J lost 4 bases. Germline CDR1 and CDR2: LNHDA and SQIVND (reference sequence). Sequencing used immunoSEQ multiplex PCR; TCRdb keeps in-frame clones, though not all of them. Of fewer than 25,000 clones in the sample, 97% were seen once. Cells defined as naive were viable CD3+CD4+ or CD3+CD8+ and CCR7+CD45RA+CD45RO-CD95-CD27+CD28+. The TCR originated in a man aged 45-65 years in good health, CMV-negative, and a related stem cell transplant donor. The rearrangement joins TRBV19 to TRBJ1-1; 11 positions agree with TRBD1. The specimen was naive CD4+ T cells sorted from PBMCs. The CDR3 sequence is CATGQGASTEAFF. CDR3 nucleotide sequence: TGTGCCACAGGACAGGGGGCGTCCACTGAAGCTTTCTTT.